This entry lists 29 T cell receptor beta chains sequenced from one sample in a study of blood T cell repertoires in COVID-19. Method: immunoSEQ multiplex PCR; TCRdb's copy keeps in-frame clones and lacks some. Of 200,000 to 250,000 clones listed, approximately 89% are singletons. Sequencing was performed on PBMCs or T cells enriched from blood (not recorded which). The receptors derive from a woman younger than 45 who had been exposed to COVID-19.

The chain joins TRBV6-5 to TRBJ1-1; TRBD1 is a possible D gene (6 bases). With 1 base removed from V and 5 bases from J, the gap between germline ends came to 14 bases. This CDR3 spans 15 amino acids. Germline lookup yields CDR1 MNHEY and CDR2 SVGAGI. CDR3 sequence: CASSYFPSGQTEAFF. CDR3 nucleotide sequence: TGTGCCAGCAGTTACTTTCCGTCTGGACAGACTGAAGCTTTCTTT.

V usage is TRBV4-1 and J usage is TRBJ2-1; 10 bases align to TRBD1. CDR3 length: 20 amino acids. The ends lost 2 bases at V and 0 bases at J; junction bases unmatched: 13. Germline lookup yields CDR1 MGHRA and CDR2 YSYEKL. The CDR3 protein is CASSQLLGQGTRISYNEQFF. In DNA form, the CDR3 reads TGCGCCAGCAGCCAACTTTTGGGACAGGGGACAAGAATCTCCTACAATGAGCAGTTCTTC.

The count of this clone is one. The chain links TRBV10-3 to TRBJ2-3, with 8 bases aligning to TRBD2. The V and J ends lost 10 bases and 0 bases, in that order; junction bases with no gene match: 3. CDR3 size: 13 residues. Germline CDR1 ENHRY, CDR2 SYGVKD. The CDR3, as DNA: TGTGCCACTAAGCGGGAGAGCACAGATACGCAGTATTTT. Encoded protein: CATKRESTDTQYF.

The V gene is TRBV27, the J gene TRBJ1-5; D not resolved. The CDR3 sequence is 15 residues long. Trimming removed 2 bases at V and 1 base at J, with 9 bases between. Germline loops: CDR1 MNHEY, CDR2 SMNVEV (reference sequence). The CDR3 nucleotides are TGTGCCAGCAGTTTAGAAGCGGGGAGCAATCAGCCCCAGCATTTT. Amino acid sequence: CASSLEAGSNQPQHF.

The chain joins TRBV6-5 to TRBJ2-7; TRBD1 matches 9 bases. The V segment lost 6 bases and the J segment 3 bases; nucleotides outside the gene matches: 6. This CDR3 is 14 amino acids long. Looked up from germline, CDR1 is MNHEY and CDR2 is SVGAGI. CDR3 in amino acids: CASRPGQGDYEQYF. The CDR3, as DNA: TGTGCCAGCAGACCGGGACAGGGAGACTACGAGCAGTACTTC.

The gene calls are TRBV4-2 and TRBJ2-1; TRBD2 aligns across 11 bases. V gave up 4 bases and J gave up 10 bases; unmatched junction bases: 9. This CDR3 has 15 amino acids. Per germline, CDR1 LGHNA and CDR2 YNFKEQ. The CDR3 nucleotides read TGTGCCAGCAGCCGTGGTGGGCTAGCGGGGGGCGAGCAGTTCTTC. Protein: CASSRGGLAGGEQFF.

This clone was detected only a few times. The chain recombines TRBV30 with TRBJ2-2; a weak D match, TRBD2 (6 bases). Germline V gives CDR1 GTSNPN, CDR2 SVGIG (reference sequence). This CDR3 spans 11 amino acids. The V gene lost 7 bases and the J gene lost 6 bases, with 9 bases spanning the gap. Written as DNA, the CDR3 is TGTGCCTTCGGGGACTCCGGGGAGCTGTTTTTT. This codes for CAFGDSGELFF.

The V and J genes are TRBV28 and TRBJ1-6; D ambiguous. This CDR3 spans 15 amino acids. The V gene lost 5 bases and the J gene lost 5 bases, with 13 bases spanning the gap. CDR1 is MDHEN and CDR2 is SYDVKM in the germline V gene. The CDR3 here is CASSHRSPNNSPLHF. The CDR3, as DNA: TGTGCCAGCAGTCACAGAAGTCCGAATAATTCACCCCTCCACTTT.

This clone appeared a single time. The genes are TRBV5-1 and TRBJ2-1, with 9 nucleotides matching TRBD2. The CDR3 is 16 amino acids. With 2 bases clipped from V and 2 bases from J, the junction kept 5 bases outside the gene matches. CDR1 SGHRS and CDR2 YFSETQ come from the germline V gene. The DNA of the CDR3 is TGCGCCAGCAGCTTTTTGGGACTAGCAGCCTACAATGAGCAGTTCTTC. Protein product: CASSFLGLAAYNEQFF.

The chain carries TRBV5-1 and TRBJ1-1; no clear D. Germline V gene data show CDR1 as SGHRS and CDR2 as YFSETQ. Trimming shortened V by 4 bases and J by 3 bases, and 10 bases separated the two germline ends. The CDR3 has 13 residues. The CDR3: CASSAVGDTEAFF. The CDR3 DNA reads TGCGCCAGCAGCGCCGTCGGGGACACTGAAGCTTTCTTT.

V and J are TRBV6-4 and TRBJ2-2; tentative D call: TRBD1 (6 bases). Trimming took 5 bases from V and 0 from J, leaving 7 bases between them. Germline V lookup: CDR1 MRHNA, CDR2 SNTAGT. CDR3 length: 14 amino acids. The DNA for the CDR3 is TGTGCCAGCAGTAGGGGGACGAACACCGGGGAGCTGTTTTTT. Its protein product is CASSRGTNTGELFF.

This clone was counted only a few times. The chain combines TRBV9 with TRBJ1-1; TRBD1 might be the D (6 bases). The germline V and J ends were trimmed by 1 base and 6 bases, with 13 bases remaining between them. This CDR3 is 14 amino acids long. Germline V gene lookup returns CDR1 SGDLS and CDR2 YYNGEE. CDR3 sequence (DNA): TGTGCCAGCAGCGTACGGGAGGGGGACTCTGAAGCTTTCTTT. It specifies CASSVREGDSEAFF.

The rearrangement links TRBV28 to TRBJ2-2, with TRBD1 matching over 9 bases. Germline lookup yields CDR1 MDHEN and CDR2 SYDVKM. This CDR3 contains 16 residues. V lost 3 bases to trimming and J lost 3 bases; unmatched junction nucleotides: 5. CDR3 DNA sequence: TGTGCCAGCAGTTTCCCCGGGACAGGGTACACCGGGGAGCTGTTTTTT. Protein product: CASSFPGTGYTGELFF. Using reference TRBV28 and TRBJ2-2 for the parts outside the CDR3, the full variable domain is DVKVTQSSRYLVKRTGEKVFLECVQDMDHENMFWYRQDPGLGLRLIYFSYDVKMKEKGDIPEGYSVSREKKERFSLILESASTNQTSMYLCASSFPGTGYTGELFFGEGSRLTVL.

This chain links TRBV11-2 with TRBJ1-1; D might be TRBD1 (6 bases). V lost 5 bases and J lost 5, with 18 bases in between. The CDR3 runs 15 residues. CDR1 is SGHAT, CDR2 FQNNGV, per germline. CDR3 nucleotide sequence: TGTGCCAGCAGCCCCTGGACACTGGGGGCTACTGAAGCTTTCTTT. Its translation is CASSPWTLGATEAFF.

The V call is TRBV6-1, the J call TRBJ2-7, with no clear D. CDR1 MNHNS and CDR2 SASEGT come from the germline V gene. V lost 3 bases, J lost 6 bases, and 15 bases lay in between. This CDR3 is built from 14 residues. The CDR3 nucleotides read TGTGCCAGCAGTGAGGAGTTCGCCATTTCCGAGCAGTACTTC. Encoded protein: CASSEEFAISEQYF.

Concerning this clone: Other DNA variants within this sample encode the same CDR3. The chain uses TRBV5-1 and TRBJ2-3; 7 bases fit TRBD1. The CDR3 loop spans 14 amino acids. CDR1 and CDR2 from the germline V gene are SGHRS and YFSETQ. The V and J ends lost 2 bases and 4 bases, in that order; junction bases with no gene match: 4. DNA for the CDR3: TGCGCCAGCAGCTTAGGGGGCGCTTCAGATACGCAGTATTTT. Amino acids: CASSLGGASDTQYF. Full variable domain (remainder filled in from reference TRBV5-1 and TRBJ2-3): KAGVTQTPRYLIKTRGQQVTLSCSPISGHRSVSWYQQTPGQGLQFLFEYFSETQRNKGNFPGRFSGRQFSNSRSEMNVSTLELGDSALYLCASSLGGASDTQYFGPGTRLTVL.

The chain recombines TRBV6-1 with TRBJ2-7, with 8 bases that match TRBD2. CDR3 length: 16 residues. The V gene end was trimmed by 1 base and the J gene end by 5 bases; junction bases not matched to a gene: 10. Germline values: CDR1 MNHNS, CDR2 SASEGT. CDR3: CASSEGSGGATHEQYF. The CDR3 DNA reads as TGTGCCAGCAGTGAAGGTTCCGGGGGGGCTACACACGAGCAGTACTTC.

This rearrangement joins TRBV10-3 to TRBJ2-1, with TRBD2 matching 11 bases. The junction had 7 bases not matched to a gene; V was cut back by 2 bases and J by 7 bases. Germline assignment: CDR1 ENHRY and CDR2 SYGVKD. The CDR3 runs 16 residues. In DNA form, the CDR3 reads TGTGCCATCAGTGAGAGTCTAGCGGGAGGAGAGAATGAGCAGTTCTTC. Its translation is CAISESLAGGENEQFF.

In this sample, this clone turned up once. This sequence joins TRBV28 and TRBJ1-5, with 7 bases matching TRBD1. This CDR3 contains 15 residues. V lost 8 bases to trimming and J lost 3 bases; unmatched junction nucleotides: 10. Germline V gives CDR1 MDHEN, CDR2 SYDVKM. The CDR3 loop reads CASRPPTGDNQPQHF. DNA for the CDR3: TGTGCCAGCCGTCCCCCCACAGGGGACAATCAGCCCCAGCATTTT.

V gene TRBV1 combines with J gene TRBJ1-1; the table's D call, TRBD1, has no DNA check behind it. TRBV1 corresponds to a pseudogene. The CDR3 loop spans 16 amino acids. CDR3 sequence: CTSSQIAPDRRNEAFF. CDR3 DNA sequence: TGCACCAGCAGTCAAATCGCCCCGGACAGACGAAATGAAGCTTTCTTT.

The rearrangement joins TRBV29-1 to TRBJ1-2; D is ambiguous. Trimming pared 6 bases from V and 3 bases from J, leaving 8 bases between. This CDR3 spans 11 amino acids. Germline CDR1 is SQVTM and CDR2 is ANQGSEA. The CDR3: CSVAGDYGYTF. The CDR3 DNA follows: TGCAGCGTCGCCGGAGACTATGGCTACACCTTC.

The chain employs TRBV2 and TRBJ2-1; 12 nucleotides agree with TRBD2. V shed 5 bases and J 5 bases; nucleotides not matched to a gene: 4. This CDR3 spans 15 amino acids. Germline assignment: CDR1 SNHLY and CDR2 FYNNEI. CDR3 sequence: CASSRTSGMNNEQFF. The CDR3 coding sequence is TGTGCCAGCAGTAGGACTAGCGGGATGAACAATGAGCAGTTCTTC.

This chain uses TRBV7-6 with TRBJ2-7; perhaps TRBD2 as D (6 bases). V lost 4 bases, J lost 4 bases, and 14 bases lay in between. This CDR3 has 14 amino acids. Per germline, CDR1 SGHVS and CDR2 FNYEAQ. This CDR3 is CASSSGDRRYEQYF. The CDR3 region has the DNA TGTGCCAGCAGCTCGGGAGACAGACGATACGAGCAGTACTTC.

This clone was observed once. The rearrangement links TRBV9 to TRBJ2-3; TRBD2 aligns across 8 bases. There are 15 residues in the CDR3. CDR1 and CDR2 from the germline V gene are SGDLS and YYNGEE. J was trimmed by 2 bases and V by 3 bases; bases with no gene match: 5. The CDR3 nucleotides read TGTGCCAGCAGCGACCCGGGACTAGACACAGATACGCAGTATTTT. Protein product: CASSDPGLDTDTQYF. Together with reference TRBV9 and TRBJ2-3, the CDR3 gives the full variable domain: DSGVTQTPKHLITATGQRVTLRCSPRSGDLSVYWYQQSLDQGLQFLIQYYNGEERAKGNILERFSAQQFPDLHSELNLSSLELGDSALYFCASSDPGLDTDTQYFGPGTRLTVL.

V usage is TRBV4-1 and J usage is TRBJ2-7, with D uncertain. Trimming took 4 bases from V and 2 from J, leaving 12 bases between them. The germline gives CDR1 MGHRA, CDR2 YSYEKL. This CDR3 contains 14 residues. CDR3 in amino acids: CASSLPQKPYEQYF. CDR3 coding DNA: TGCGCCAGCAGCCTACCACAGAAGCCCTACGAGCAGTACTTC.

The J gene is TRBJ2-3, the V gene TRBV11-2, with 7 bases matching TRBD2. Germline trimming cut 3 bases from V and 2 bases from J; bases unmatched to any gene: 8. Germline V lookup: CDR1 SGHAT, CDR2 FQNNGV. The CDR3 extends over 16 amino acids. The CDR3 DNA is TGTGCCAGCAGCTTCCCAAGCGGGACTCTCACAGATACGCAGTATTTT. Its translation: CASSFPSGTLTDTQYF.

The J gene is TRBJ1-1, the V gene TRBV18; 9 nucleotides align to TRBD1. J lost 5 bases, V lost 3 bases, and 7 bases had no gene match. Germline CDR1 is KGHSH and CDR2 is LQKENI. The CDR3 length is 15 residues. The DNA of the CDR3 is TGTGCCAGCTCACCTAATACAGGGGGCAGGACTGAAGCTTTCTTT. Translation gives CASSPNTGGRTEAFF.

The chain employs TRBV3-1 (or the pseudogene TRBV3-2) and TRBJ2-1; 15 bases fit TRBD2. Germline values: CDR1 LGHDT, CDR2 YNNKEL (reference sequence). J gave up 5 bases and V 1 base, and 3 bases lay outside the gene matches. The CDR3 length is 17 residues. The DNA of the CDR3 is TGTGCCAGCAGCCAAGGGACTAGCGGGAGGGGCGACAATGAGCAGTTCTTC. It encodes CASSQGTSGRGDNEQFF.

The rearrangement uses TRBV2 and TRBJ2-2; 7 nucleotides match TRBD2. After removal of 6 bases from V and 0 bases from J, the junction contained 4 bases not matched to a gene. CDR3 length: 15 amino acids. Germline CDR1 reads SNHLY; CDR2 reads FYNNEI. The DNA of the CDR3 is TGTGCCAGCAGCCCTAGCGGATCGAACACCGGGGAGCTGTTTTTT. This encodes CASSPSGSNTGELFF.